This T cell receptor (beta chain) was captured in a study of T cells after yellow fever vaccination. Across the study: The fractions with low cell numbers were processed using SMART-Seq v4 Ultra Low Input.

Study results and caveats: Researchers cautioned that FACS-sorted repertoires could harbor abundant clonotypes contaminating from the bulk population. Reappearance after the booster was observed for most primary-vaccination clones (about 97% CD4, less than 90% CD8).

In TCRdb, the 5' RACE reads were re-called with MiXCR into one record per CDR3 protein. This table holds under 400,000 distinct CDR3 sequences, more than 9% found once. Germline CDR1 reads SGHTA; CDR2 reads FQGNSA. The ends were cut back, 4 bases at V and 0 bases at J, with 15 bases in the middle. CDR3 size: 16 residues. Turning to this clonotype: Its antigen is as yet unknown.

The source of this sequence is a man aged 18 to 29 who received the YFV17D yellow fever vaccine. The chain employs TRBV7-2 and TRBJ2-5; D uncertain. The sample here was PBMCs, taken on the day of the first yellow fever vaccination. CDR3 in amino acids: CASSSYDSPNQETQYF. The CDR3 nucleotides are TGTGCCAGCAGCTCCTATGACTCCCCAAACCAAGAGACCCAGTACTTC.